This TCR beta chain originates from a study of Ad26.COV2.S vaccination and SARS-CoV-2 variants. Treatment described: 15 to 20 received Ad26.COV2.S at low or high dose, single or two shots; a few received placebo; per-sample allocation not given. Day 63 following the first vaccine or placebo injection was when the samples were taken. Wuhan-strain spike was delivered by a replication-incompetent Ad26 vector. Germline CDR1 and CDR2: MNHEY and SVGAGI. The CDR3 covers 14 residues. Between the trimmed V and J ends, which lost 5 bases and 5 bases, there was a span of 14 bases. TCRdb's copy holds only in-frame clones and misses some; the assay was immunoSEQ multiplex PCR. The sample contains some 320,000 clones, 70% to 90% of which appear only once.

This chain links TRBV6-5 with TRBJ2-3; D remains ambiguous. The TCR sequence derives from a person between 18 and 65 years old who received the Ad26.COV2.S COVID-19 vaccine or a placebo. The sequenced sample was peripheral blood, obtained in a trial of Ad26.COV2.S vaccine versus placebo. CDR3: CASSPRHPRDTQYF. The CDR3, as DNA: TGTGCCAGCAGTCCTAGACACCCGAGAGATACGCAGTATTTT.